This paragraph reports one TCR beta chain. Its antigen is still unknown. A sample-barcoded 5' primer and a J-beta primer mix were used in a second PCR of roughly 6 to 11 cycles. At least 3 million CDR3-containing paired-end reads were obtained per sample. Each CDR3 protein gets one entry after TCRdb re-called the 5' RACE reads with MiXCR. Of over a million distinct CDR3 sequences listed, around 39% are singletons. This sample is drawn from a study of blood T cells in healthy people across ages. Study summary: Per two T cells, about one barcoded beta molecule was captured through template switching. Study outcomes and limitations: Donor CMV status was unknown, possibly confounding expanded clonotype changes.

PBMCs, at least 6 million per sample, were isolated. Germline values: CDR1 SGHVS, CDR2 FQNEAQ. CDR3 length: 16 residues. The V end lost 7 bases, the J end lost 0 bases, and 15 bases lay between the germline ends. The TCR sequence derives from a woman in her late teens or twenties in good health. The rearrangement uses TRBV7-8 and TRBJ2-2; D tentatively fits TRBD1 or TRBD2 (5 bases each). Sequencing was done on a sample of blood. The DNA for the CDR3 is TGTGCCAGCACTCCCACGCCGGGGCCGAACACCGGGGAGCTGTTTTTT. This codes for CASTPTPGPNTGELFF.